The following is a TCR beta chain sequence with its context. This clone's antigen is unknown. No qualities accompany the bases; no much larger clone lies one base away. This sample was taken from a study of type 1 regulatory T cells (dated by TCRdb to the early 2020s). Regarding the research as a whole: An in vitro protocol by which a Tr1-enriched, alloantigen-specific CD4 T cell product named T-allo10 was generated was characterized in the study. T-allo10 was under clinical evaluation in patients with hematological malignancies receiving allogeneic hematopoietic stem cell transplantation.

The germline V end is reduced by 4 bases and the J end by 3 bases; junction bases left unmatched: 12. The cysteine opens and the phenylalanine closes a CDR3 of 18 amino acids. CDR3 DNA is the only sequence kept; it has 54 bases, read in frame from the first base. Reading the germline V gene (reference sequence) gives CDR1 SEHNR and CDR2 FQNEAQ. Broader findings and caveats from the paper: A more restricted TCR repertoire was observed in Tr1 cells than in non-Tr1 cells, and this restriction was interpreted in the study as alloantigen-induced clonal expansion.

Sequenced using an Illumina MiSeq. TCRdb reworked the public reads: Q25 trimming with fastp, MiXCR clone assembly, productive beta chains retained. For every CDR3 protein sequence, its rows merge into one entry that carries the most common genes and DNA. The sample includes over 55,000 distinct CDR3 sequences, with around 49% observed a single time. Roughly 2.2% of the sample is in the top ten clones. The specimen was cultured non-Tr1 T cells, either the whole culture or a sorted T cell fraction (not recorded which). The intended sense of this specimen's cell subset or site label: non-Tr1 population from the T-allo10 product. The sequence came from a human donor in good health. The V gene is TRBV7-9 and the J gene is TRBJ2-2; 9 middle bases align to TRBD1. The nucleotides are TGTGCCAGCAGCTACGGGACAGGGTTTGGGGAGTACACCGGGGAGCTGTTTTTT. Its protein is CASSYGTGFGEYTGELFF.